A single sample gave rise to the 13 T cell receptor beta chains below, sequenced in a study of Graves' ophthalmopathy and Graves' hyperthyroidism. RNA transcripts yielded amplified TCR beta CDR3 regions. HTBI primers served in a first-round RT-PCR, which a second-round multiplex PCR followed. TCRdb reprocessed the multiplex PCR reads via MiXCR and lists one record per CDR3 protein. The sample carries hundreds of thousands of distinct CDR3 sequences, around a fifth recorded once. Sequenced sample: peripheral blood. The receptor set was obtained from a woman aged 18-29 years with stable Graves' hyperthyroidism. Some clones in this sample may be carry-over from other donors' samples.

The table lists this clonotype with many counts. The rearrangement links TRBV28 to TRBJ2-5, with D perhaps matching TRBD1 (6 bases). CDR1 and CDR2 (germline): MDHEN, SYDVKM. Trimming pared 3 bases from V and 0 bases from J, leaving 8 bases between. The CDR3 covers 14 residues. CDR3 in amino acids: CASSFNRDQETQYF. CDR3 nucleotides: TGTGCCAGCAGTTTCAACAGGGACCAAGAGACCCAGTACTTC.

About this clonotype: The junction shows a germline mismatch at one end, possibly a read error. This sequence joins TRBV20-1 and TRBJ1-6, with a weak D call TRBD1 (5 bases). The germline V gene encodes CDR1 DFQATT and CDR2 SNEGSKA (reference sequence). This CDR3 has 13 amino acids. CDR3 sequence (DNA): TGCAGTGCTGGCCGGACAAGGGATTCACACCTCCACTTT. Translated, it gives CSAGRTRDSHLHF.

The chain employs TRBV28 and TRBJ2-7; 13 bases agree with TRBD2. CDR1 and CDR2 from the germline V gene are MDHEN and SYDVKM. This CDR3 has 16 residues. J was trimmed by 3 bases and V by 4 bases; bases with no gene match: 6. The CDR3 loop reads CASSSAGTSGIYEQYF. The CDR3 DNA is TGTGCCAGCAGTTCCGCCGGGACTAGCGGGATCTACGAGCAGTACTTC.

This rearrangement joins TRBV12-3 or TRBV12-4 to TRBJ1-2; TRBD1 matches at 11 bases. The CDR3 runs to 15 residues. V was pared by 5 bases and J by 4 bases, with 6 bases of the junction left unmatched. CDR3 region: CASSMDRGLAYGYTF. CDR3 nucleotide sequence: TGTGCCAGCAGTATGGACAGGGGGCTAGCCTATGGCTACACCTTC.

This clonotype was seen only a few times. This chain uses TRBV30 with TRBJ2-5; D remains ambiguous. Between the trimmed V and J ends, which lost 0 bases and 2 bases, there was a span of 10 bases. The CDR3 loop spans 14 amino acids. Germline CDR1 GTSNPN, CDR2 SVGIG (reference sequence). The DNA for the CDR3 is TGTGCCTGGAGTGTCCAGGCAATACAAGAGACCCAGTACTTC. It is translated as CAWSVQAIQETQYF. The variable domain in full, completed from reference TRBV30 and TRBJ2-5, reads SQTIHQWPATLVQPVGSPLSLECTVEGTSNPNLYWYRQAAGRGLQLLFYSVGIGQISSEVPQNLSASRPQDRQFILSSKKLLLSDSGFYLCAWSVQAIQETQYFGPGTRLLVL.

With respect to this clonotype: This could be a read error, since a much larger clone is one nucleotide away. The gene calls are TRBV20-1 and TRBJ1-3; D remains ambiguous. Trimming left V 7 bases short and J 2 bases short, with 18 bases between. The CDR3 totals 15 residues. Germline assignment: CDR1 DFQATT and CDR2 SNEGSKA (reference sequence). The CDR3 DNA reads as TGCAGTGTCCCTGGGCCAGGTAGCGCTGGAAACACCATATATTTT. Residues: CSVPGPGSAGNTIYF.

The sample holds a few counts of this clonotype. The chain combines TRBV3-1 with TRBJ1-1, with D unclear. Trimming took off 3 bases at V and 2 bases at J, with 4 bases between the two ends. The CDR3 is made up of 12 amino acids. Germline loops: CDR1 LGHDT, CDR2 YNNKEL (reference sequence). The CDR3 DNA follows: TGTGCCAGCAGCCATGCCAACACTGAAGCTTTCTTT. Translating it yields CASSHANTEAFF.

The chain links TRBV28 to TRBJ2-2; 7 bases are shared with TRBD2. V lost 2 bases, J lost 3 bases, and 6 bases stayed unmatched. Germline loops: CDR1 MDHEN, CDR2 SYDVKM. CDR3 length: 16 residues. CDR3 DNA: TGTGCCAGCAGTTTAGGGCTAGCGGCTGACACCGGGGAGCTGTTTTTT. It yields the protein CASSLGLAADTGELFF.

The chain carries TRBV5-5 and TRBJ2-2, with no clear D. Germline V gene sequence: CDR1 SGHKS, CDR2 YYEKEE (reference sequence). Trimming shortened V by 4 bases and J by 5 bases, and 9 bases separated the two germline ends. This CDR3 contains 13 residues. The CDR3 is CASSATVTGELFF. The CDR3 region has the DNA TGTGCCAGCAGCGCTACAGTGACCGGGGAGCTGTTTTTT. Complete variable domain (other parts from reference TRBV5-5 and TRBJ2-2): DAGVTQSPTHLIKTRGQQVTLRCSPISGHKSVSWYQQVLGQGPQFIFQYYEKEERGRGNFPDRFSARQFPNYSSELNVNALLLGDSALYLCASSATVTGELFFGEGSRLTVL.

The genes are TRBV6-1 and TRBJ2-7; D remains ambiguous. The CDR3 is 13 residues long. Trimming cost V 7 bases and J 5 bases, with 15 bases left between them. Germline assignment: CDR1 MNHNS and CDR2 SASEGT. CDR3 region: CASMAVRPHEQYF. CDR3 DNA: TGTGCCAGCATGGCGGTGCGCCCTCACGAGCAGTACTTC.

This clonotype was seen many times. The chain carries TRBV7-3 and TRBJ2-5; D unresolved. Germline V gene data show CDR1 as SGHTA and CDR2 as FQGTGA. Trimming took off 6 bases at V and 2 bases at J, with 16 bases between the two ends. This CDR3 is built from 15 residues. In DNA form, the CDR3 reads TGTGCCAGCAGTTCCGTCGGCGGTACACAAGAGACCCAGTACTTC. Protein product: CASSSVGGTQETQYF.

This clonotype was detected many times. V gene TRBV15 combines with J gene TRBJ1-1, with D perhaps matching TRBD1 (5 bases). Looked up from germline, CDR1 is LNHNV and CDR2 is YYDKDF (reference sequence). The CDR3 runs to 17 residues. Trimming took 0 bases from V and 5 from J, leaving 19 bases between them. CDR3 nucleotides: TGTGCCACCAGCAGAGATCGTATAGCCAGGGCGCGAACTGAAGCTTTCTTT. Amino acids: CATSRDRIARARTEAFF. The variable domain in full, completed from reference TRBV15 and TRBJ1-1, reads DAMVIQNPRYQVTQFGKPVTLSCSQTLNHNVMYWYQQKSSQAPKLLFHYYDKDFNNEADTPDNFQSRRPNTSFCFLDIRSPGLGDTAMYLCATSRDRIARARTEAFFGQGTRLTVV.

This clonotype appeared many times. V gene TRBV25-1 combines with J gene TRBJ1-2, with D unresolved. The V gene's germline CDR1 is MGHDK and CDR2 SYGVNS. Deletions cut 3 bases from V and 4 bases from J, with 12 bases between. CDR3 length: 14 residues. The CDR3 is CASSDRTGTYGYTF. The CDR3 nucleotides read TGTGCCAGCAGTGATCGGACGGGCACCTATGGCTACACCTTC.